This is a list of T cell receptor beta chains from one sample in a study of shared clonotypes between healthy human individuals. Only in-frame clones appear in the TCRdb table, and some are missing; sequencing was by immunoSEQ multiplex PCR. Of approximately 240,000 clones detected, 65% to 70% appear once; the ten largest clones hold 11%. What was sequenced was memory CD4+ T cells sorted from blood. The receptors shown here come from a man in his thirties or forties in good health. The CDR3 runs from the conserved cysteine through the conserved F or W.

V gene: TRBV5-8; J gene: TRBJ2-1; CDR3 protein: CASSLVGGGKEQFF
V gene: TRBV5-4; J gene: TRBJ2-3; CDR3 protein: CASSWQGPLLGDTQYF
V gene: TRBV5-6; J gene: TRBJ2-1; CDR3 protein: CASSRIGGPYNEQFF
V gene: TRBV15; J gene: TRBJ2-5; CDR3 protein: CATSRAGFGETQYF
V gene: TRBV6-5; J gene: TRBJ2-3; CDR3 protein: CASSSQRTDTQYF
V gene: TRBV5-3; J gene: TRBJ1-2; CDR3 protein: CARSPDGYTF
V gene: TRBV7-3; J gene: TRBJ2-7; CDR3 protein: CASSLKGSSYEQYF
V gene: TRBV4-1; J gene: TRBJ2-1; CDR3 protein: CASSPTRSSYNEQFF
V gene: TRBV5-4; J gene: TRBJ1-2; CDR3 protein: CASRPSVLDGYTF
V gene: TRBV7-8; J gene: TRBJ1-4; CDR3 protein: CASSAAGEKLFF
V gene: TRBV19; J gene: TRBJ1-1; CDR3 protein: CASSIQGYTEAFF
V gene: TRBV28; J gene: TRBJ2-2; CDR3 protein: CASSIRQGRLFF
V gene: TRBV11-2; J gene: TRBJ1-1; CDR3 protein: CASSPKRTVGVSNTEAFF
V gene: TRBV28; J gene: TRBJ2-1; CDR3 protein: CASINPGGTSGSWGEQFF
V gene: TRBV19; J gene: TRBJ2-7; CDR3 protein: CASSPQGAGGYEQYF
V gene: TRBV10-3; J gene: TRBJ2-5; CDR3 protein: CAISVVPSAQETQYF
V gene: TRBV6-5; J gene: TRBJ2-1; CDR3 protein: CASRSRLAGDNEQFF
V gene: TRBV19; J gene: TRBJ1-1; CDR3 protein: CASSIGAGDTEAFF
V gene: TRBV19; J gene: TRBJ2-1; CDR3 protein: CASSIEVTLSSYNEQFF
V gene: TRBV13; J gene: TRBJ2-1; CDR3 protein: CASSHTSGRAGEQFF
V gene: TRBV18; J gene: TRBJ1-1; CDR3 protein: CASSPRYGLGNTEAFF
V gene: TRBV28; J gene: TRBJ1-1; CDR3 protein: CASGTQANTEAFF
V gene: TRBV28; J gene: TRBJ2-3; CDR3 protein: CAATGTSSTDTQYF
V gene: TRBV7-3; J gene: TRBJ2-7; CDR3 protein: CASTAKQYF
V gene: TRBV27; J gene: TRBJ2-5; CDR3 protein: CASSGLAGEQETQYF
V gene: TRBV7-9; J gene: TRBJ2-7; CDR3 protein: CASSLGVANEQYF
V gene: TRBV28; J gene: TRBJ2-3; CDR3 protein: CASSFSSGRGGLDTQYF
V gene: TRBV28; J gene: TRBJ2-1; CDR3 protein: CASSGLARLNEQFF
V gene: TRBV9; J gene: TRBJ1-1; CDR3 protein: CASSVSVGTEAFF
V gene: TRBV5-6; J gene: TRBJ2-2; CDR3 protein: CASSLGGNTGELFF
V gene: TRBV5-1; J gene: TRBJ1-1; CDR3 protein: CASSPLSVATEAFF
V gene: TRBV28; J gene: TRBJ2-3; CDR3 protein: CASRGRVTDTQYF
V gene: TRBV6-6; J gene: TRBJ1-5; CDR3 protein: CASSYGTGLQPQHF
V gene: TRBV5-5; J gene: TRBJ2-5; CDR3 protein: CASSFGQGDQETQYF
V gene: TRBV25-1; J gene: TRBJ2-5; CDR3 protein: CASSDQRTGETQYF
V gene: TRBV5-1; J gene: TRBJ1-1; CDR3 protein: CASSSPKGSLNTEAFF
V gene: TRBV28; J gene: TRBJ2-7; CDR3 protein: CASSLFQVSYEQYF
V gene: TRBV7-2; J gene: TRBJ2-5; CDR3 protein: CASSFPDRETQYF
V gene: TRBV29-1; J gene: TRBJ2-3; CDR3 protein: CSVRTGVDTQYF
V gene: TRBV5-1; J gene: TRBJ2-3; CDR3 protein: CASSGQGALTDTQYF
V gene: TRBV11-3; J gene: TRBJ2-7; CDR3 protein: CASSLGPLYEQYF
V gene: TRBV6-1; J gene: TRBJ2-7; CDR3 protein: CASSAIAGATYEQYF
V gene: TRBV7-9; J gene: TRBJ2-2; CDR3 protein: CASTTGLAGGTGELFF
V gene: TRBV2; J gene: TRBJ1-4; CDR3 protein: CASSYRGSNEKLFF
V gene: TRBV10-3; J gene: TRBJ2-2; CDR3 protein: CAISETGQPNTGELFF
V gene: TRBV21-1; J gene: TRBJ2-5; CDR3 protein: CASTSGDKEETQYF
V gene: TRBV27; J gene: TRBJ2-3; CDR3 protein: CASSRDRGSTDTQYF
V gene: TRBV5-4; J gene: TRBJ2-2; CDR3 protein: CASNSQTGPGELFF
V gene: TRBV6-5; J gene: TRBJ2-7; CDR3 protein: CASSSGLAGGRYF
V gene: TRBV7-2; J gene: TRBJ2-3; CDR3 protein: CASSLLAGASTDTQYF
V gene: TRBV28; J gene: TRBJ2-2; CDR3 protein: CASSFQPGLAGSNTGELFF
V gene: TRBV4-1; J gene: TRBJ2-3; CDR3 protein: CASSQVGVFSDTQYF
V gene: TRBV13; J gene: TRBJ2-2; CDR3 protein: CASSRLPRTGTSETPGELFF
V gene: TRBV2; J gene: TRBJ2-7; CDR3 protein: CASSEGGDSGGYEQYF
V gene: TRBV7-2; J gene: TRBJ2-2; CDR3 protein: CASSLVRGGELFF
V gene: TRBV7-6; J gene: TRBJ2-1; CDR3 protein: CASSLGAGVYEQFF
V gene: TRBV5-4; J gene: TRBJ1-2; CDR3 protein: CASSLGGSYGYTF
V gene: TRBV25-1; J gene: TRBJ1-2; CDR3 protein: CASSDPGGSRYGYTF
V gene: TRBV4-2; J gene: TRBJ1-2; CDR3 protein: CASSQGRIDGYTF
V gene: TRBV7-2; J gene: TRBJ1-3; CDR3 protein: CASKTEGGGGNTIYF